This TCR beta chain was identified in a study of blood T cell repertoires in COVID-19. About the research overall: Material from acute and convalescent COVID-19 was sourced from the United States, Italy and Spain.

The protocol was immunoSEQ multiplex PCR, while the TCRdb copy is restricted to in-frame clones and leaves out a portion. The table includes roughly 250,000 clones, 80% to 90% detected once. Looked up from germline, CDR1 is SGHAT and CDR2 is FQDESV (reference sequence). CDR3 length: 15 amino acids. V was pared by 6 bases and J by 2 bases, with 16 bases between. This clone appeared a single time. This sequence originates from a man aged 25 to 45 with acute or convalescent COVID-19. V is TRBV11-1 and J is TRBJ1-2, with unresolved D. Specimen: peripheral blood. The CDR3 nucleotides read TGTGCCAGCAGTAGGACTTTCGGGGAAAACTATGGCTACACCTTC. Its protein is CASSRTFGENYGYTF. Full variable domain (remainder filled in from reference TRBV11-1 and TRBJ1-2): EAEVAQSPRYKITEKSQAVAFWCDPISGHATLYWYRQILGQGPELLVQFQDESVVDDSQLPKDRFSAERLKGVDSTLKIQPAELGDSAMYLCASSRTFGENYGYTFGSGTRLTVV.